One sample yielded the 24 T cell receptor beta chains listed below, sequenced in a study of T-cell memory formation after mild COVID-19. Each CDR3 protein is one row after TCRdb ran MiXCR on the 5' RACE reads. The sample yields some 210,000 distinct CDR3 sequences, approximately 10% seen once. Source material: PBMCs or a T cell subset sorted from them (not recorded which). Source of these receptors: a man aged 18 to 29 who had mild COVID-19 (a few samples of this study predate the infection). Cell type and time point are not known.

The J gene is TRBJ1-1, the V gene TRBV9; maybe TRBD1 (5 bases). Trimming pared 5 bases from V and 5 bases from J, leaving 13 bases between. The CDR3 runs 13 residues. Germline CDR1 is SGDLS and CDR2 is YYNGEE. CDR3 protein: CASSIVQGTEAFF. CDR3 DNA sequence: TGTGCCAGCAGTATTGTCCAGGGAACTGAAGCTTTCTTT.

V usage is TRBV5-1 and J usage is TRBJ2-3, with D possibly matching TRBD2 (6 bases). There are 14 residues in the CDR3. In germline, CDR1 is SGHRS, CDR2 YFSETQ. Deletions cut 6 bases from V and 2 bases from J, with 13 bases between. CDR3 region: CASKRGASTDTQYF. The CDR3 coding sequence is TGCGCCAGCAAGCGCGGGGCCTCCACAGATACGCAGTATTTT.

This clonotype has just a few counts. The V gene is TRBV29-1, the J gene TRBJ2-1; weak D call: TRBD1 (6 bases). The CDR3 is made up of 15 amino acids. Germline CDR1 SQVTM, CDR2 ANQGSEA. V was clipped by 6 bases and J by 4 bases, with 19 bases between them. The CDR3, as DNA: TGCAGCGTCAAGGGGGTCCGGTCGGGTTACAATGAGCAGTTCTTC. This gives the protein CSVKGVRSGYNEQFF.

This chain joins TRBV6-2 or TRBV6-3 and TRBJ2-6; D gene uncertain. The CDR3 totals 14 residues. V was trimmed by 8 bases and J by 0 bases, leaving 8 bases between them. From germline, CDR1 is MNHEY and CDR2 SVGEGT. The CDR3 region has the DNA TGTGCCAGCGCCGCCCCCTCTGGGGCCAACGTCCTGACTTTC. Residues: CASAAPSGANVLTF.

As for this clonotype: A read error may account for a junction end that differs from germline. V is TRBV11-3 and J is TRBJ2-1; D perhaps matches TRBD2 (5 bases). CDR1 is SGHNT and CDR2 is YENEEA in the germline V gene. CDR3 length equals 13 residues. CDR3: CDSSRPEENEQFF. In DNA form, the CDR3 reads TGTGACAGCAGCCGGCCGGAGGAGAATGAGCAGTTCTTC. The entire variable domain, with the rest obtained from reference TRBV11-3 and TRBJ2-1, is as follows: EAGVVQSPRYKIIEKKQPVAFWCNPISGHNTLYWYLQNLGQGPELLIRYENEEAVDDSQLPKDRFSAERLKGVDSTLKIQPAELGDSAVYLCDSSRPEENEQFFGPGTRLTVL.

The chain employs TRBV29-1 and TRBJ2-2; D gene unclear. The CDR3 length is 12 residues. Trimming cost V 8 bases and J 1 base, with 8 bases left between them. CDR1 is SQVTM and CDR2 is ANQGSEA in the germline V gene. CDR3 bases: TGCAGCACGAGACAGAACACCGGGGAGCTGTTTTTT. This codes for CSTRQNTGELFF.

This clonotype turned up a few times. The chain carries TRBV7-2 and TRBJ1-5; weak D call: TRBD1 (5 bases). The germline V gene has CDR1 SGHTA and CDR2 FQGNSA. Between the trimmed V and J ends, which lost 0 bases and 12 bases, there was a span of 15 bases. CDR3 length equals 14 residues. The CDR3 DNA reads TGTGCCAGCAGCTTAGCAGGGGCAGGGAGTGACCAGCATTTT. Protein sequence: CASSLAGAGSDQHF.

This clonotype occurred a few times. The rearrangement joins TRBV29-1 to TRBJ2-7; D perhaps matches TRBD1 (5 bases). This CDR3 has 13 residues. Germline CDR1 is SQVTM and CDR2 is ANQGSEA. Trimming took 4 bases from V and 6 from J, leaving 16 bases between them. The CDR3 bases are TGCAGCGTTGTAAAGGGGCAGGGTGGCGAGCAGTACTTC. This translates into CSVVKGQGGEQYF.

The chain carries TRBV6-6 and TRBJ1-5, with TRBD1 identical over 7 bases. V lost 4 bases and J lost 0; bases outside the gene matches: 12. This CDR3 is 18 amino acids long. Germline V gene data show CDR1 as MNHNY and CDR2 as SVGAGI (reference sequence). The DNA of the CDR3 is TGTGCCAGCAGTTCTGCCGACCGGGACAGAGATAGCAATCAGCCCCAGCATTTT. Its protein product is CASSSADRDRDSNQPQHF.

The gene calls are TRBV28 and TRBJ2-5; TRBD2 might be the D (6 bases). The germline V gene encodes CDR1 MDHEN and CDR2 SYDVKM. Trimming cost V 4 bases and J 2 bases, with 14 bases left between them. CDR3 length: 15 amino acids. The CDR3 DNA is TGTGCCAGCAGTTCCCCAGGACTATCACAAGAGACCCAGTACTTC. Encoded protein: CASSSPGLSQETQYF.

The CDR3: CASSSPLAKNIQYF. CDR3 sequence (DNA): TGTGCCAGCAGCTCCCCCCTAGCCAAAAACATTCAGTACTTC. The chain has TRBV11-3 and TRBJ2-4; no definite D call. The CDR3 contains 14 residues. The V and J ends lost 4 bases and 0 bases respectively, with 7 bases between them. In germline, CDR1 is SGHNT, CDR2 YENEEA. Together with reference TRBV11-3 and TRBJ2-4, the CDR3 gives the full variable domain: EAGVVQSPRYKIIEKKQPVAFWCNPISGHNTLYWYLQNLGQGPELLIRYENEEAVDDSQLPKDRFSAERLKGVDSTLKIQPAELGDSAVYLCASSSPLAKNIQYFGAGTRLSVL.

This chain links TRBV4-1 with TRBJ1-1; D is uncertain. Trimming left V 1 base short and J 0 bases short, with 6 bases between. Germline V gives CDR1 MGHRA, CDR2 YSYEKL. This CDR3 region has 14 residues. The chain's CDR3 is CASSQVLMNTEAFF. For the CDR3, the DNA is TGCGCCAGCAGCCAAGTTTTGATGAACACTGAAGCTTTCTTT.

This clonotype showed up just a few times. The chain combines TRBV7-2 with TRBJ2-5; no reliable D call. The V end lost 6 bases, the J end lost 6 bases, and 8 bases lay between the germline ends. Germline V gene sequence: CDR1 SGHTA, CDR2 FQGNSA. The CDR3 is 11 amino acids. The CDR3 reads CASREGKTQYF. The CDR3 bases are TGTGCCAGCAGGGAAGGGAAGACCCAGTACTTC.

The rearrangement uses TRBV11-2 and TRBJ1-1; tentatively, D is TRBD1 (5 bases). V was pared by 1 base and J by 4 bases, with 10 bases between. Per germline, CDR1 SGHAT and CDR2 FQNNGV. The CDR3 is 14 residues long. The CDR3 loop reads CASSLGGFGTEAFF. The CDR3 bases are TGTGCCAGCAGCTTAGGGGGGTTTGGCACTGAAGCTTTCTTT.

This clonotype was found a few times. The chain is built from TRBV30 and TRBJ1-5, with D uncertain. The V gene's germline CDR1 is GTSNPN and CDR2 SVGIG (reference sequence). There are 13 residues in the CDR3. Trimming removed 0 bases at V and 6 bases at J, with 9 bases between. CDR3 in DNA: TGTGCCTGGAGTGTAATTCGGAGTCAGCCCCAGCATTTT. Translating it yields CAWSVIRSQPQHF.

This clonotype has a count of ten or more. V usage is TRBV12-3 or TRBV12-4 and J usage is TRBJ2-5, with TRBD2 matching over 10 bases. This CDR3 region has 16 residues. V shed 3 bases and J 2 bases; nucleotides not matched to a gene: 6. The CDR3 is CASSFGLAGVQETQYF. Written as DNA, the CDR3 is TGTGCCAGCAGTTTCGGGCTAGCGGGGGTTCAAGAGACCCAGTACTTC.

This clonotype was detected only a few times. This chain uses TRBV15 with TRBJ2-3; D possibly corresponds to TRBD2 (7 bases). The CDR3 sequence is 18 residues long. Trimming stripped 0 bases from V and 0 bases from J, with 16 bases between. CDR1 is LNHNV, CDR2 YYDKDF, per germline (reference sequence). The CDR3 nucleotides read TGTGCCACCAGCAGAGACTTGGGGGGGCGGACTAGCACAGATACGCAGTATTTT. It yields the protein CATSRDLGGRTSTDTQYF.

V and J are TRBV20-1 and TRBJ1-1, with D uncertain. V shed 5 bases and J shed 4 bases, with 8 bases lying between them. The CDR3 extends over 11 amino acids. Germline CDR1 and CDR2: DFQATT and SNEGSKA (reference sequence). Here the CDR3 DNA reads TGCAGTGCTGGACGGATCACTGAAGCTTTCTTT. Translated: CSAGRITEAFF.

This clonotype has just a few counts. The V and J genes are TRBV9 and TRBJ2-5, with D possibly TRBD2 on 5 matching bases. V lost 8 bases to trimming and J lost 5 bases, with 10 bases between them. CDR3 length: 11 amino acids. The germline gives CDR1 SGDLS, CDR2 YYNGEE. Here the CDR3 reads CASRGAETQYF. The DNA of the CDR3 is TGTGCCAGTCGGGGTGCGGAGACCCAGTACTTC.

This clonotype has a handful of counts. The rearrangement uses TRBV10-3 and TRBJ1-2; the D gene is possibly TRBD1 (5 bases). V was shortened by 3 bases and J by 2 bases, with 19 bases between the two germline ends. There are 17 residues in the CDR3. The V gene's germline CDR1 is ENHRY and CDR2 SYGVKD. CDR3 sequence reads: CAISERVRQIPNYGYTF. DNA for the CDR3: TGTGCCATCAGTGAACGCGTTAGACAGATACCGAACTATGGCTACACCTTC.

This clonotype appeared many times. The rearrangement links TRBV4-1 to TRBJ2-7; D is possibly TRBD1 (6 bases). Germline V gene sequence: CDR1 MGHRA, CDR2 YSYEKL. The CDR3 length is 15 residues. V was pared by 1 base and J by 3 bases, with 13 bases between. The CDR3 DNA reads as TGCGCCAGCAGCCAAGCCCCCACGGACAGCTACGAGCAGTACTTC. This gives the protein CASSQAPTDSYEQYF.

This chain connects TRBV10-3 to TRBJ2-7; possible D gene TRBD1, 5 bases. The CDR3 totals 14 residues. Trimming stripped 3 bases from V and 1 base from J, with 10 bases between. Per germline, CDR1 ENHRY and CDR2 SYGVKD. The CDR3 nucleotides are TGTGCCATCAGTGACAGGGCGGTATCCTACGAGCAGTACTTC. This sequence encodes CAISDRAVSYEQYF.

This clonotype was seen ten or more times. V is TRBV3-1 and J is TRBJ1-6; no definite D call. V gave up 4 bases and J gave up 10 bases, with 8 bases separating them. The germline V gene has CDR1 LGHDT and CDR2 YNNKEL (reference sequence). The CDR3 has 12 residues. In DNA, the CDR3 is TGTGCCAGCAGCCTCGTGGCGTCACCCCTCCACTTT. Amino acid sequence: CASSLVASPLHF.

This clonotype was counted between two and nine times. The rearrangement uses TRBV3-1 and TRBJ2-2; a weak D match, TRBD2 (5 bases). Deletions cut 0 bases from V and 8 bases from J, with 7 bases between. The CDR3 covers 13 residues. CDR1 is LGHDT, CDR2 YNNKEL, per germline (reference sequence). In DNA form, the CDR3 reads TGTGCCAGCAGCCAAGAAAGGAGGGGGGAGCTGTTTTTT. Protein sequence: CASSQERRGELFF.